This passage covers 2 T cell receptor beta chains from one sample sequenced in a study of molecular identifiers for immune sequencing clone quantification. TCRdb re-called the PCR reads with MiXCR, one entry per CDR3 protein. Seen here are about 54,000 distinct CDR3 sequences, roughly 24% observed once, and the top ten hold 1.5% to 2%. The sequenced material came from naive CD8+ T cells from blood, with Jurkat cell RNA spiked in. Subset here: FACS-sorted CD8+CD4-CCR7+CD45RA+ naive T cells. The source is a human donor in good health. Some libraries in this study had Jurkat cell RNA spiked in.

Many counts were recorded for this clonotype. The chain joins TRBV12-3 or TRBV12-4 to TRBJ2-7; a weak D match, TRBD2 (5 bases). V gave up 3 bases and J gave up 3 bases, with 9 bases separating them. This CDR3 spans 13 amino acids. The CDR3 nucleotides are TGTGCCAGCAGTTTCACTGACTACTACGAGCAGTACTTC. Residues: CASSFTDYYEQYF.

About this clonotype itself: A much larger clonotype is one base distant, so this may be a read error. This chain links TRBV20-1 with TRBJ2-5, with a weak D call TRBD1 (6 bases). Germline V gene sequence: CDR1 DFQATT, CDR2 SNEGSKA (reference sequence). The CDR3 sequence is 15 residues long. V was trimmed by 3 bases and J by 5 bases, leaving 19 bases between them. The DNA for the CDR3 is TGCAGTGCTAGGACCCCGGGACAAGGACATGAGACCCAGTACTTC. It encodes CSARTPGQGHETQYF.